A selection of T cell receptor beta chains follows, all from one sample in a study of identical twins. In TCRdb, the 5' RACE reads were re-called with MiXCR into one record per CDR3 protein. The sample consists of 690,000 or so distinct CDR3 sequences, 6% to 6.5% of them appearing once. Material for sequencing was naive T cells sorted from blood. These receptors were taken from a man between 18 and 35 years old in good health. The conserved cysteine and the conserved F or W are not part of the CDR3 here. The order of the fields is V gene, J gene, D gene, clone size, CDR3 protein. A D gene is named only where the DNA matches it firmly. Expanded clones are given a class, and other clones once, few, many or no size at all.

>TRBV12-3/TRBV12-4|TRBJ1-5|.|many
ASRPTGLNQPQH
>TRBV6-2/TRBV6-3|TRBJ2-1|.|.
ASRHSQGTEF
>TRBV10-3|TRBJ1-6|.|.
AISDSADSPLH
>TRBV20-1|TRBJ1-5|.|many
SARAPGQPQH
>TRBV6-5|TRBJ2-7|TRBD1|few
ASSYLPGQGALEQY
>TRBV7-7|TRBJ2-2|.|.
ASSSTPTVRTGELF
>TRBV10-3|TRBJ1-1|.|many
AISVDTNTEAF
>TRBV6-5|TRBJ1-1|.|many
ASSYLHTVNTEAF
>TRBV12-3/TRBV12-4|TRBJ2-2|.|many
ASSLYFAGELF
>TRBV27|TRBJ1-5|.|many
ASSYGRNQPQH